This T cell receptor (beta chain) was recorded in a study of blood T cell repertoires in COVID-19. Across the whole study: Spain, Italy and the United States supplied samples that represented acute and convalescent COVID-19. Nucleic acid was either cDNA or gDNA, and it came from T cells, B-cell-depleted T cells, or PBMCs.

Seattle's cohort entered during active infection and was followed longitudinally. Per the original data handling: By means of reference gene primer amplification, nucleated cell counts were estimated. Produced via immunoSEQ multiplex PCR; TCRdb's table is partial and in-frame only. That table furnishes V, J and clone size, whereas the DNA furnished D and trimming. Among 90,000 or so clones listed, about nine tenths were seen once. The CDR3 covers 13 residues. Germline-derived CDR1 and CDR2 are MNHEY and SVGAGI. V trimming: 8 bases; J trimming: 7 bases; junction bases outside the gene matches: 7. Sample: peripheral blood. This rearrangement joins TRBV6-5 to TRBJ1-1; 10 bases map to TRBD1. The sequence derives from a man in his sixties with COVID-19, enrolled during active disease. DNA for the CDR3: TGTGCCAGCCGACAGGGGGCGCGGGGTGAAGCTTTCTTT. It specifies CASRQGARGEAFF.